This T cell receptor (beta chain) stems from a study of blood T cell repertoires in COVID-19. Overall study: Acute-phase and convalescent COVID-19 samples originated in the United States, Italy and Spain. PBMCs, B-cell-depleted T cells, or T cells were the source of the cDNA or gDNA that made up the material.

Trimming stripped 0 bases from V and 6 bases from J, with 6 bases between. This CDR3 region has 12 residues. Germline CDR1 SEHNR, CDR2 FQNEAQ (reference sequence). Per the study methods: Amplified reference gene primers provided the basis for estimating nucleated cell counts. Assay: immunoSEQ multiplex PCR; the TCRdb copy retains only in-frame clones and omits some. V, J and clone size are taken as reported in that table, and D and trimming were inferred from the DNA itself. The table includes around 260,000 clones, around nine tenths detected once. The V call is TRBV7-9, the J call TRBJ2-7; D may be TRBD2 (6 bases). Material: peripheral blood. The clonotype comes from a man aged 25 to 40 with active or convalescent COVID-19. CDR3 nucleotides: TGTGCCAGCAGCTTAGCCGGGGGCGAGCAGTACTTC. It specifies CASSLAGGEQYF.